This T cell receptor (beta chain) derives from a study of blood T cell repertoires in COVID-19. Study context: There were acute and convalescent COVID-19 samples, and they came from the United States, Italy and Spain. Nucleic acid was either cDNA or gDNA, and it came from T cells, B-cell-depleted T cells, or PBMCs.

This CDR3 is built from 12 residues. V was cut by 1 base and J by 3 bases, with 4 bases left in between. CDR1 is SGHAT and CDR2 is FQDESV in the germline V gene (reference sequence). This clone was observed a few times. The study drew participants aged about 18 to 90 years from about two dozen US areas. Clones were read by immunoSEQ multiplex PCR, and TCRdb kept only the in-frame ones, dropping some. The sample holds approximately 270,000 clones, approximately 91% seen once. Specimen: PBMCs or T cells enriched from blood (not recorded which). This sequence was found in a human donor in a cohort exposed to, infected with or recovered from COVID-19 (not recorded which). The donor label of this sample is uncertain. V usage is TRBV11-1 and J usage is TRBJ2-7; the D is unclear. The CDR3 protein is CASSLDIYEQYF. CDR3 coding DNA: TGTGCCAGCAGCTTAGACATCTACGAGCAGTACTTC.